The present T cell receptor beta chain was sequenced within a study of blood T cell repertoires in COVID-19. Study-level background: Acute and convalescent COVID-19 samples came from the United States, Italy and Spain. The cDNA or gDNA used as material had been derived from T cells, B-cell-depleted T cells, or PBMCs.

In the source study's methods: Estimated nucleated cell counts came from reference gene primer amplification. Produced via immunoSEQ multiplex PCR; TCRdb's table is partial and in-frame only. V and J calls and clone size come straight from that table; D and trimming were deduced from the DNA. The sample yields roughly 18,000 clones, roughly 88% seen once. Trimming took off 1 base at V and 3 bases at J, with 10 bases between the two ends. This CDR3 has 15 residues. Germline V gene sequence: CDR1 SEHNR, CDR2 FQNEAQ (reference sequence). The chain employs TRBV7-9 and TRBJ1-3, with D possibly matching TRBD1 (5 bases). This sequence was found in a human donor in a cohort sampled during active COVID-19. The sample was peripheral blood. The CDR3: CASSLGGLIGNTIYF. The DNA of the CDR3 is TGTGCCAGCAGCTTAGGGGGACTGATTGGAAACACCATATATTTT.